These 20 T cell receptor beta chains share one sample of origin, sequenced in a study of radiotherapy plus CTLA-4 blockade in lung cancer. The repertoire was sequenced with immunoSEQ multiplex PCR; TCRdb's copy has only in-frame clones and lacks some. Counted here are about 91,000 clones, 72% occurring once; the ten biggest clones make up 11% to 15%. The sample here was peripheral blood, taken from a patient treated with radiotherapy plus ipilimumab. These receptor sequences come from a human donor with non-small cell lung cancer that progressed on radiotherapy plus ipilimumab.

The chain carries TRBV6-5 and TRBJ1-5; 9 nucleotides align to TRBD1. This CDR3 has 15 amino acids. Germline V gene sequence: CDR1 MNHEY, CDR2 SVGAGI. The V segment lost 2 bases and the J segment 6 bases; nucleotides outside the gene matches: 5. The CDR3: CASSYGGQGAQPQHF. For the CDR3, the DNA is TGTGCCAGCAGTTACGGGGGACAGGGCGCTCAGCCCCAGCATTTT.

The chain is built from TRBV11-1 and TRBJ1-1; D not certain. Trimming left V 8 bases short and J 4 bases short, with 17 bases between. The CDR3 is made up of 14 amino acids. Germline lookup yields CDR1 SGHAT and CDR2 FQDESV (reference sequence). The CDR3 bases are TGTGCCAGCTTTTCAGGTCTGTCGGGCACTGAAGCTTTCTTT. The encoded protein is CASFSGLSGTEAFF. The variable domain in full, with the rest retrieved from reference TRBV11-1 and TRBJ1-1, is EAEVAQSPRYKITEKSQAVAFWCDPISGHATLYWYRQILGQGPELLVQFQDESVVDDSQLPKDRFSAERLKGVDSTLKIQPAELGDSAMYLCASFSGLSGTEAFFGQGTRLTVV.

The chain has TRBV28 and TRBJ2-3, with a weak D call TRBD1 (6 bases). Germline V gene sequence: CDR1 MDHEN, CDR2 SYDVKM. The CDR3 covers 14 residues. Trimming shortened V by 5 bases and J by 1 base, and 10 bases separated the two germline ends. CDR3 in amino acids: CASSPTGRTDTQYF. Written as DNA, the CDR3 is TGTGCCAGCAGTCCAACAGGGCGCACAGATACGCAGTATTTT.

The rearrangement links TRBV15 to TRBJ1-1; tentatively, D is TRBD1 (5 bases). This CDR3 is built from 15 residues. The germline V gene encodes CDR1 LNHNV and CDR2 YYDKDF (reference sequence). Between the trimmed V and J ends, which lost 3 bases and 7 bases, there was a span of 18 bases. CDR3 in amino acids: CATSSQGRDYDEAFF. CDR3 nucleotide sequence: TGTGCCACCAGCAGTCAAGGACGGGACTACGATGAAGCTTTCTTT. Drawing the rest from reference TRBV15 and TRBJ1-1, the complete variable domain is DAMVIQNPRYQVTQFGKPVTLSCSQTLNHNVMYWYQQKSSQAPKLLFHYYDKDFNNEADTPDNFQSRRPNTSFCFLDIRSPGLGDTAMYLCATSSQGRDYDEAFFGQGTRLTVV.

The gene calls are TRBV4-1 and TRBJ2-3; D is unresolved. Trimming shortened V by 4 bases and J by 3 bases, and 8 bases separated the two germline ends. Per germline, CDR1 MGHRA and CDR2 YSYEKL. CDR3 length: 13 amino acids. The CDR3 sequence is CASSRPETDTQYF. The CDR3 DNA is TGCGCCAGCAGCCGCCCAGAAACAGATACGCAGTATTTT.

The V call is TRBV29-1, the J call TRBJ2-7; D is ambiguous. CDR3 size: 12 residues. Germline assignment: CDR1 SQVTM and CDR2 ANQGSEA. V lost 1 base and J lost 3, with 7 bases in between. CDR3 loop: CSVEVSGYEQYF. The CDR3 nucleotides are TGCAGCGTTGAAGTTTCGGGCTACGAGCAGTACTTC.

The rearrangement uses TRBV9 and TRBJ1-3, with D unclear. Looked up from germline, CDR1 is SGDLS and CDR2 is YYNGEE. The CDR3 is made up of 15 amino acids. With 3 bases removed from V and 3 bases from J, the gap between germline ends came to 13 bases. Here the CDR3 reads CASSAVGSFGNTIYF. The CDR3 DNA is TGTGCCAGCAGCGCCGTAGGGTCATTTGGAAACACCATATATTTT.

This chain uses TRBV20-1 with TRBJ2-5, with D perhaps given as TRBD1 or TRBD2 (6 bases each). Germline CDR1 reads DFQATT; CDR2 reads SNEGSKA (reference sequence). This CDR3 is 10 amino acids long. Trimming shortened V by 3 bases and J by 9 bases, and 8 bases separated the two germline ends. In nucleotides, the CDR3 is TGCAGTGCTAGGAGGGGGGCCCAGTACTTC. It codes for CSARRGAQYF.

The chain has TRBV28 and TRBJ1-2; D uncertain. The germline V and J ends were trimmed by 2 bases and 6 bases, with 28 bases remaining between them. The germline V gene has CDR1 MDHEN and CDR2 SYDVKM. This CDR3 has 19 residues. The CDR3 loop reads CASSLSRSAVTTDQDGYTF. CDR3 DNA: TGTGCCAGCAGTTTAAGTCGATCGGCAGTGACAACCGACCAAGATGGCTACACCTTC.

This chain joins TRBV27 and TRBJ2-1; weak D call: TRBD2 (7 bases). Germline CDR1 is MNHEY and CDR2 is SMNVEV (reference sequence). V lost 7 bases and J lost 3, with 16 bases in between. The CDR3 length is 15 residues. CDR3 in DNA: TGTGCCAGCACCCTCCGGGGGGCCCTCTACAATGAGCAGTTCTTC. Its translation is CASTLRGALYNEQFF.

The sample holds a few counts of this clone. V gene TRBV7-8 combines with J gene TRBJ1-5, with 9 bases identical to TRBD1. The germline V gene encodes CDR1 SGHVS and CDR2 FQNEAQ. V gave up 8 bases and J gave up 1 base; unmatched junction bases: 12. The CDR3 totals 17 residues. The CDR3 loop is CASSLRDRDSSNQPQHF. Here the CDR3 DNA reads TGTGCCAGCTCACTCCGGGACAGGGACAGCAGCAATCAGCCCCAGCATTTT. Looking up the rest from reference TRBV7-8 and TRBJ1-5 gives the full variable domain: GAGVSQSPRYKVAKRGQDVALRCDPISGHVSLFWYQQALGQGPEFLTYFQNEAQLDKSGLPSDRFFAERPEGSVSTLKIQRTQQEDSAVYLCASSLRDRDSSNQPQHFGDGTRLSIL.

V usage is TRBV14 and J usage is TRBJ1-6; 9 bases map to TRBD1. Germline CDR1 SGHDN, CDR2 FVKESK. The CDR3 contains 15 residues. V shed 4 bases and J 10 bases; nucleotides not matched to a gene: 8. The CDR3 DNA sequence: TGTGCCAGCAGCCGCGCCCGGGACAGGGTATCACCCCTCCACTTT. The encoded protein is CASSRARDRVSPLHF.

In this sample, this clone turned up a few times. Distinct nucleotide sequences in the sample also encode this CDR3. V is TRBV7-8 and J is TRBJ1-1; perhaps TRBD1 as D (6 bases). There are 14 residues in the CDR3. CDR1 and CDR2 from the germline V gene are SGHVS and FQNEAQ. V lost 1 base and J 3 bases, leaving 9 bases between the germline ends. The CDR3 DNA reads as TGTGCCAGCAGCTTAGTAGGGGGGGACACTGAAGCTTTCTTT. Protein: CASSLVGGDTEAFF.

The chain uses TRBV6-5 and TRBJ1-1; D call uncertain. V lost 6 bases and J 0 bases, leaving 2 bases between the germline ends. Germline V CDR1 and CDR2: MNHEY, SVGAGI. This CDR3 contains 11 residues. The CDR3 region has the DNA TGTGCCAGCAGAGTGAACACTGAAGCTTTCTTT. Its protein product is CASRVNTEAFF.

This clone was recorded a few times. This chain's CDR3 is CASSEPGHFMNTEAFF. For the CDR3, the DNA is TGTGCCAGCAGCGAACCGGGACATTTCATGAACACTGAAGCTTTCTTT. The rearrangement links TRBV5-6 to TRBJ1-1; a weak D match, TRBD1 (6 bases). With 4 bases removed from V and 0 bases from J, the gap between germline ends came to 16 bases. The CDR3 length is 16 residues. CDR1 is SGHDT and CDR2 is YYEEEE in the germline V gene.

The rearrangement joins TRBV11-3 to TRBJ2-1; TRBD1 is a possible D gene (6 bases). The ends were cut back, 4 bases at V and 7 bases at J, with 20 bases in the middle. The CDR3 length is 16 residues. Germline V gene data show CDR1 as SGHNT and CDR2 as YENEEA. The CDR3 reads CASSSWGQRGKNEQFF. The CDR3 DNA reads TGTGCCAGCAGCTCTTGGGGGCAGAGGGGGAAGAATGAGCAGTTCTTC.

The gene calls are TRBV18 and TRBJ1-1; D uncertain. Trimming stripped 1 base from V and 1 base from J, with 10 bases between. The CDR3 is 15 amino acids. Germline V lookup: CDR1 KGHSH, CDR2 LQKENI. The CDR3 is CASSPQGVGNTEAFF. The CDR3 nucleotides read TGTGCCAGCTCACCACAGGGAGTAGGGAACACTGAAGCTTTCTTT.

This clone has just one count. V gene TRBV7-6 combines with J gene TRBJ2-3, with 10 bases lining up with TRBD2. This CDR3 has 15 amino acids. The trim removed 3 bases at V and 5 bases at J, leaving 5 bases unmatched. Germline CDR1 and CDR2: SGHVS and FNYEAQ. In DNA form, the CDR3 reads TGTGCCAGCAGCTTGACCAGCGGGAGGGTAGATACGCAGTATTTT. It translates to CASSLTSGRVDTQYF.

The chain carries TRBV19 and TRBJ1-2; no reliable D call. CDR3 size: 16 residues. Between the trimmed V and J ends, which lost 6 bases and 6 bases, there was a span of 23 bases. From germline, CDR1 is LNHDA and CDR2 SQIVND (reference sequence). CDR3 in amino acids: CASSLQLVSSRDGYTF. Written as DNA, the CDR3 is TGTGCCAGTAGCCTCCAACTTGTATCGTCAAGGGATGGCTACACCTTC.

The V and J genes are TRBV6-6 and TRBJ2-2; 12 bases match TRBD2. The junction had 1 base not matched to a gene; V was cut back by 2 bases and J by 6 bases. CDR3 length: 15 amino acids. Germline-derived CDR1 and CDR2 are MNHNY and SVGAGI (reference sequence). CDR3 in amino acids: CASSYGLAGPGELFF. DNA of the CDR3: TGTGCCAGCAGTTACGGACTAGCGGGACCCGGGGAGCTGTTTTTT.